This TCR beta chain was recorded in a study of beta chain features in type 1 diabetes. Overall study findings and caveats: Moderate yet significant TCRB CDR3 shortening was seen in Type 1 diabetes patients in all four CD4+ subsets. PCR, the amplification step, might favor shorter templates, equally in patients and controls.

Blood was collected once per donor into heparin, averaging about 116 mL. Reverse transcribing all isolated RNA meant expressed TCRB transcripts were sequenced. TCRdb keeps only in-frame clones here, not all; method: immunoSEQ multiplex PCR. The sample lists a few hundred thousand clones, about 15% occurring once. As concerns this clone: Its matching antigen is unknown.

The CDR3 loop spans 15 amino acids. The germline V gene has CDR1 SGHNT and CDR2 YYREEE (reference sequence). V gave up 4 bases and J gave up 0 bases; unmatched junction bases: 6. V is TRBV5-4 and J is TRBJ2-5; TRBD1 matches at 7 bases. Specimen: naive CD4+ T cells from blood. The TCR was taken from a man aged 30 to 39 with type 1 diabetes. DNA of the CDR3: TGTGCCAGCAGCATGGGGACAGCTTACCAAGAGACCCAGTACTTC. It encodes CASSMGTAYQETQYF.